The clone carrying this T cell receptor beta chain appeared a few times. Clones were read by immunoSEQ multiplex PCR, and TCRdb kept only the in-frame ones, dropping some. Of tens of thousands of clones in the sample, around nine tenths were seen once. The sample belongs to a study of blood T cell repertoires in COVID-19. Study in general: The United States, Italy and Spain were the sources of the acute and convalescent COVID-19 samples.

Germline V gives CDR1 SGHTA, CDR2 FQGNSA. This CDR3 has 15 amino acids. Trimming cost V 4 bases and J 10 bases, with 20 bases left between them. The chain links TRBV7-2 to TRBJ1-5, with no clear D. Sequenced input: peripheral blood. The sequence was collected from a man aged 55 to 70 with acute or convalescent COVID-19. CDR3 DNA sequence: TGTGCCAGCAGCTCGACTGAAGCGGGGTTGGGTCCCCAGCATTTT. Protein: CASSSTEAGLGPQHF.